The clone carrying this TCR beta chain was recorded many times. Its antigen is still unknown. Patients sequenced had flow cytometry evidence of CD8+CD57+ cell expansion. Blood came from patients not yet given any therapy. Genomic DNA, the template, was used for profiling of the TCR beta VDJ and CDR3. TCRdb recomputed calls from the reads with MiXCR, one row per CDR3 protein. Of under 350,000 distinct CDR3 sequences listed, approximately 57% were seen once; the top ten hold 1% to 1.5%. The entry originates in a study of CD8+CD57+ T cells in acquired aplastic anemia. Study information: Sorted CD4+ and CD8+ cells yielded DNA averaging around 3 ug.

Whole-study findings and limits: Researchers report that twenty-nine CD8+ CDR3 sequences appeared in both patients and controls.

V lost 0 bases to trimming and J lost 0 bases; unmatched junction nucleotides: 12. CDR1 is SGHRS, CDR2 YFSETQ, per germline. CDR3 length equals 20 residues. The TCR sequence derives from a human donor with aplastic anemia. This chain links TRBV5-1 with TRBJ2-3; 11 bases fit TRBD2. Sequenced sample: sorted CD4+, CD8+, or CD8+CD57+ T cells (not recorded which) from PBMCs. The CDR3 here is CASSLESSGRSSSSTDTQYF. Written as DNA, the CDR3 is TGCGCCAGCAGCTTGGAGTCTAGCGGGAGGTCTTCTTCTAGCACAGATACGCAGTATTTT.